Presented here are 27 T cell receptor beta chains from one specimen sequenced in a study of T-cell memory formation after mild COVID-19. TCRdb re-called the 5' RACE reads through MiXCR, storing one row per CDR3 protein. This table holds about 340,000 distinct CDR3 sequences, approximately 15% found once. Sequenced material: PBMCs or a T cell subset sorted from them (not recorded which). These receptors originate from a man aged 18 to 30 who had mild COVID-19 (a few samples of this study predate the infection). Cell type and time point are not known.

This clonotype occurred a few times. This chain joins TRBV7-2 and TRBJ2-1; TRBD2 matches 11 bases. CDR1 and CDR2 from the germline V gene are SGHTA and FQGNSA. The trim removed 5 bases at V and 3 bases at J, leaving 6 bases unmatched. The CDR3 has 16 residues. The CDR3 protein is CASSTASGGHYNEQFF. The CDR3 DNA is TGTGCCAGCAGCACAGCTAGCGGGGGGCACTACAATGAGCAGTTCTTC.

The genes are TRBV20-1 and TRBJ2-3; D remains ambiguous. Germline lookup yields CDR1 DFQATT and CDR2 SNEGSKA (reference sequence). V was cut by 7 bases and J by 0 bases, with 14 bases left in between. The CDR3 spans 14 residues. Written as DNA, the CDR3 is TGCAGTGGTGGCGGAGTACCTAGCACAGATACGCAGTATTTT. Its translation: CSGGGVPSTDTQYF.

The sample holds a few counts of this clonotype. J is TRBJ2-5 and V is TRBV20-1; the match to TRBD2 covers 8 bases. Germline V lookup: CDR1 DFQATT, CDR2 SNEGSKA (reference sequence). J gave up 4 bases and V 7 bases, and 2 bases lay outside the gene matches. There are 11 residues in the CDR3. The CDR3 is CSGGLVETQYF. The CDR3 nucleotides are TGCAGTGGGGGACTAGTAGAGACCCAGTACTTC.

The table lists this clonotype with many counts. The chain uses TRBV3-1 and TRBJ2-5; 13 bases fit TRBD2. CDR3 size: 16 residues. Germline CDR1 and CDR2: LGHDT and YNNKEL (reference sequence). Trimming took 3 bases from V and 5 from J; bases not matched to a gene: 6. The CDR3, as DNA: TGTGCCAGCAGCCAGTGGACTAGCGGGGGAGATGAGACCCAGTACTTC. Amino acid sequence: CASSQWTSGGDETQYF.

The gene calls are TRBV7-8 and TRBJ2-2; TRBD2 aligns across 9 bases. Germline loops: CDR1 SGHVS, CDR2 FQNEAQ. The CDR3 contains 16 residues. V was pared by 4 bases and J by 0 bases, with 3 bases of the junction left unmatched. The DNA for the CDR3 is TGTGCCAGCAGCTCCCAGCGGGGGGCGAACACCGGGGAGCTGTTTTTT. This encodes CASSSQRGANTGELFF.

This chain's CDR3 is CASSYSGGTGELFF. In nucleotides, the CDR3 is TGTGCCAGCAGTTACTCAGGGGGAACCGGGGAGCTGTTTTTT. The genes are TRBV6-5 and TRBJ2-2, with TRBD1 as a possible D gene (6 bases). Germline V lookup: CDR1 MNHEY, CDR2 SVGAGI. The CDR3 runs to 14 residues. The germline V and J ends were trimmed by 0 bases and 5 bases, with 7 bases remaining between them.

This clonotype has a handful of counts. This sequence joins TRBV20-1 and TRBJ2-1, with D perhaps matching TRBD2 (5 bases). CDR1 and CDR2 (germline): DFQATT, SNEGSKA (reference sequence). V lost 6 bases and J 6 bases, leaving 18 bases between the germline ends. The CDR3 has 14 amino acids. The CDR3 spells CSALRELETNEQFF. The CDR3 nucleotides read TGCAGTGCGCTCCGGGAATTAGAAACCAATGAGCAGTTCTTC.

This clonotype appeared once. The chain joins TRBV5-1 to TRBJ2-5; 10 bases are shared with TRBD2. The CDR3 has 16 residues. Per the germline V gene, CDR1 is SGHRS and CDR2 is YFSETQ. The trim removed 4 bases at V and 2 bases at J, leaving 8 bases unmatched. CDR3 sequence reads: CASSLGVAGGQETQYF. The CDR3 DNA reads as TGCGCCAGCAGCCTGGGGGTAGCGGGGGGTCAAGAGACCCAGTACTTC.

The V gene is TRBV19, the J gene TRBJ1-5, with D possibly matching TRBD1 (5 bases). Deletions cut 7 bases from V and 0 bases from J, with 13 bases between. CDR3 length: 15 amino acids. Looked up from germline, CDR1 is LNHDA and CDR2 is SQIVND (reference sequence). The CDR3 bases are TGTGCCAGTAACCCCTTGAGGGGTAGCAATCAGCCCCAGCATTTT. Translation: CASNPLRGSNQPQHF.

The V call is TRBV11-2, the J call TRBJ2-7; maybe TRBD2 (5 bases). The CDR3 has 14 residues. Germline V gives CDR1 SGHAT, CDR2 FQNNGV. Trimming took 5 bases from V and 4 from J, leaving 15 bases between them. The CDR3 spells CASSQEDLSYEQYV. The CDR3 nucleotides are TGTGCCAGCAGCCAGGAGGACCTGTCTTACGAGCAGTACGTC.

This clonotype was observed a few times. J is TRBJ2-3 and V is TRBV2; 8 bases align to TRBD1. The V gene's germline CDR1 is SNHLY and CDR2 FYNNEI. The V segment lost 5 bases and the J segment 4 bases; nucleotides outside the gene matches: 8. The CDR3 runs 15 residues. CDR3 residues: CASSRGAGGADTQYF. The CDR3 DNA reads as TGTGCCAGCAGTCGAGGGGCAGGGGGCGCAGATACGCAGTATTTT.

As regards this clonotype: One end of the junction does not line up with germline, which may come from a read error. This chain joins TRBV28 and TRBJ2-3; 10 bases map to TRBD2. From germline, CDR1 is MDHEN and CDR2 SYDVKM. This CDR3 is 17 amino acids long. Written as DNA, the CDR3 is TGTGCTAGCAGTCCACCCGACGGGACTAGCGACTCAGATACGCAGTATTTT. This sequence encodes CASSPPDGTSDSDTQYF. Full variable domain (missing parts from reference TRBV28 and TRBJ2-3): DVKVTQSSRYLVKRTGEKVFLECVQDMDHENMFWYRQDPGLGLRLIYFSYDVKMKEKGDIPEGYSVSREKKERFSLILESASTNQTSMYLCASSPPDGTSDSDTQYFGPGTRLTVL.

There are a few counts of this clonotype. The chain uses TRBV9 and TRBJ2-2; 9 bases are shared with TRBD2. The CDR3 is 15 residues long. CDR1 is SGDLS, CDR2 YYNGEE, per germline. Trimming took 4 bases from V and 1 from J; bases not matched to a gene: 2. The CDR3 DNA follows: TGTGCCAGCAGCCCTAGCGGGGTGAACACCGGGGAGCTGTTTTTT. This translates into CASSPSGVNTGELFF.

V usage is TRBV5-1 and J usage is TRBJ2-1; the D is unclear. V was shortened by 0 bases and J by 8 bases, with 9 bases between the two germline ends. This CDR3 region has 13 residues. CDR1 and CDR2 from the germline V gene are SGHRS and YFSETQ. The CDR3 DNA follows: TGCGCCAGCAGCTTGGAGGTAGTCGATGAGCAGTTCTTC. Translated: CASSLEVVDEQFF.

There are a few counts of this clonotype. This chain links TRBV4-3 with TRBJ1-4; possibly TRBD1 for D (6 bases). Trimming stripped 0 bases from V and 6 bases from J, with 11 bases between. The CDR3 spans 15 residues. The germline V gene encodes CDR1 LGHNA and CDR2 YSLEER. CDR3 in amino acids: CASSQDRGPDEKLFF. The CDR3 DNA sequence: TGCGCCAGCAGCCAAGATCGGGGGCCGGATGAAAAACTGTTTTTT.

This clonotype was observed a few times. The chain recombines TRBV18 with TRBJ1-6, with no clear D. Deletions cut 3 bases from V and 5 bases from J, with 14 bases between. This CDR3 is built from 16 residues. CDR1 KGHSH and CDR2 LQKENI come from the germline V gene. The CDR3 DNA sequence: TGTGCCAGCTCACCGCAGGAGACACAAAATAATTCACCCCTCCACTTT. Translated: CASSPQETQNNSPLHF.

This clonotype was detected a few times. The chain joins TRBV5-1 to TRBJ1-1, with 8 bases lining up with TRBD1. This CDR3 is built from 16 residues. The V and J ends lost 4 bases and 3 bases, in that order; junction bases with no gene match: 11. Germline CDR1 and CDR2: SGHRS and YFSETQ. In nucleotides, the CDR3 is TGCGCCAGCAGCAACCTATTCGGACAGGGTGACACTGAAGCTTTCTTT. Its protein is CASSNLFGQGDTEAFF. The complete variable domain, with remaining parts taken from reference TRBV5-1 and TRBJ1-1, reads KAGVTQTPRYLIKTRGQQVTLSCSPISGHRSVSWYQQTPGQGLQFLFEYFSETQRNKGNFPGRFSGRQFSNSRSEMNVSTLELGDSALYLCASSNLFGQGDTEAFFGQGTRLTVV.

This clonotype came up a few times. The chain joins TRBV27 to TRBJ2-4, with D perhaps given as TRBD1 or TRBD2 (5 bases each). Germline loops: CDR1 MNHEY, CDR2 SMNVEV (reference sequence). Trimming stripped 2 bases from V and 7 bases from J, with 9 bases between. The CDR3 runs to 13 residues. This chain's CDR3 is CASSLGGENIQYF. The CDR3 nucleotides are TGTGCCAGCAGTTTAGGGGGTGAGAACATTCAGTACTTC.

There are a few counts of this clonotype. This rearrangement joins TRBV9 to TRBJ2-5; D uncertain. Per germline, CDR1 SGDLS and CDR2 YYNGEE. Trimming removed 4 bases at V and 2 bases at J, with 12 bases between. The CDR3 sequence is 14 residues long. The CDR3 sequence is CASSTGPRQETQYF. DNA of the CDR3: TGTGCCAGCAGCACCGGGCCGAGACAAGAGACCCAGTACTTC. The full variable domain, in which reference TRBV9 and TRBJ2-5 provide the parts outside the CDR3, is DSGVTQTPKHLITATGQRVTLRCSPRSGDLSVYWYQQSLDQGLQFLIQYYNGEERAKGNILERFSAQQFPDLHSELNLSSLELGDSALYFCASSTGPRQETQYFGPGTRLLVL.

This clonotype was counted a few times. J is TRBJ1-2 and V is TRBV20-1, with 9 bases identical to TRBD1. This CDR3 has 12 residues. Germline CDR1 reads DFQATT; CDR2 reads SNEGSKA (reference sequence). J lost 5 bases, V lost 3 bases, and 1 base had no gene match. For the CDR3, the DNA is TGCAGTGCTAGGGGACAGGGTTATGGCTACACCTTC. The encoded protein is CSARGQGYGYTF.

This sequence joins TRBV27 and TRBJ2-7, with 10 bases matching TRBD1. This CDR3 has 14 residues. From germline, CDR1 is MNHEY and CDR2 SMNVEV (reference sequence). Trimming at V came to 2 bases and at J to 6 bases, leaving 4 bases not matched to a gene. In DNA form, the CDR3 reads TGTGCCAGCAGTTTAGGGACAGGGGTGGGCGAGCAGTACTTC. It codes for CASSLGTGVGEQYF.

The DNA of the CDR3 is TGTGCCAGCAGTTTAAGGGGGCGCGGGTACAATGAGCAGTTCTTC. Protein product: CASSLRGRGYNEQFF. The rearrangement joins TRBV27 to TRBJ2-1, with 7 bases lining up with TRBD1. Looked up from germline, CDR1 is MNHEY and CDR2 is SMNVEV (reference sequence). The CDR3 spans 15 residues. The J segment lost 4 bases and the V segment lost 2 bases, leaving 5 bases of the junction unmatched.

This clonotype was found a few times. This rearrangement joins TRBV6-1 to TRBJ2-5, with 8 bases that match TRBD1. The junction had 8 bases not matched to a gene; V was cut back by 3 bases and J by 5 bases. The germline V gene encodes CDR1 MNHNS and CDR2 SASEGT. The CDR3 has 15 amino acids. The CDR3 region is CASSELDRVGETQYF. The DNA for the CDR3 is TGTGCCAGCAGTGAGTTGGACAGGGTAGGGGAGACCCAGTACTTC.

This clonotype was counted ten times or more. The chain carries TRBV10-3 and TRBJ1-3; no clear D. This CDR3 comprises 15 residues. Germline V gene data show CDR1 as ENHRY and CDR2 as SYGVKD. The germline V and J ends were trimmed by 3 bases and 2 bases, with 11 bases remaining between them. The CDR3 DNA is TGTGCCATCAGTGACACCGGGAAAACTGGAAACACCATATATTTT. It is translated as CAISDTGKTGNTIYF.

This clonotype was counted between two and nine times. For the CDR3, the DNA is TGCGCCAGCAGCTTGGACAGGGTCTATAATTCACCCCTCCACTTT. Translation gives CASSLDRVYNSPLHF. The chain employs TRBV5-1 and TRBJ1-6; perhaps TRBD1 as D (6 bases). The CDR3 is 15 amino acids. Germline values: CDR1 SGHRS, CDR2 YFSETQ. Trimming removed 0 bases from V and 3 bases from J, with 7 bases in between.

V gene TRBV15 combines with J gene TRBJ2-5; D perhaps matches TRBD1 (6 bases). Germline assignment: CDR1 LNHNV and CDR2 YYDKDF (reference sequence). The CDR3 is 13 amino acids. Trimming removed 0 bases from V and 5 bases from J, with 7 bases in between. CDR3 sequence: CATSRDTGETQYF. CDR3 coding DNA: TGTGCCACCAGCAGAGATACAGGGGAGACCCAGTACTTC.

This clonotype was counted between two and nine times. The CDR3 DNA reads as TGTGCCAGCTCACCACGATTGACAGATCTCCAAGAGACCCAGTACTTC. This gives the protein CASSPRLTDLQETQYF. This chain joins TRBV18 and TRBJ2-5; D is possibly TRBD1 (5 bases). The CDR3 contains 16 residues. V was clipped by 1 base and J by 1 base, with 13 bases between them. Germline lookup yields CDR1 KGHSH and CDR2 LQKENI.